This paragraph covers one TCR beta chain sequence. It lacks a known antigen. No much larger clone exists at a distance of one base, and base qualities are not known. The germline V gene specifies SNHLY as CDR1 and FYNNEI as CDR2. The CDR3 goes from the cysteine to the phenylalanine over 16 residues. Of the read, only the CDR3 DNA is kept; its 48 bases are in frame from base 1. For this chain, trimming is 6 bases at the V end and 3 bases at the J end, and the number of junction bases without a gene match is 10. TCR CDR3 regions were amplified from genomic DNA by multiplex PCR using the deep immunoSEQ assay. For each cell subset, the extracted genomic DNA was distributed evenly across all wells of several immunoSEQ 96-well plates, and each plate served as one replicate. Each replicate PCR for sorted subsets received around 210 ng genomic DNA, equal to around 32,000 T cell genomes. Purified libraries were quantified with a Qubit 3.0 fluorometer, sized on a Bioanalyzer 2100, and re-quantified with the KAPA Library Quantification kit. A separate single-read 150-cycle Illumina NextSeq 550 flow cell was used to sequence each immunoSEQ 96-well plate. For the original study's pipeline: Because the immunoSEQ output included only junctional sequences and no quality scores, the filtering could not be the same as the filtering used for full-length reads. To assign V/J genes and CDR3, sequences were annotated using PyIR, a Python wrapper for IgBLAST v1.9, with IMGT germline references. Reads were filtered out if the reads had weak V/J assignments (E-value above 1e-6), no CDR3, stop codons, out-of-frame junctions, or ambiguous translated residues. A V3J clonotype was defined by an identical inferred V gene, J gene, and CDR3 amino acid sequence. The percentage overlap between two repertoires was calculated by dividing the number of shared unique clonotypes by the size of the smaller repertoire. RTK rarefaction, the Chao1 estimator, and Recon v2.1 estimates of unobserved clonotypes were used to assess repertoire richness. Generation probabilities for all TCRbeta clonotypes obtained by the gDNA method from a handful of donors were computed using OLGA. Drawn from immuneACCESS, this table holds only the in-frame rearrangements with V and J called that TCRdb kept. Clones are partly lost; checked studies trace under half to an unresolved V gene and leave the rest unexplained. The V and J calls and clone size come from that table; D and trimming were worked out from the DNA. Across this sample there are about 2.3 million clones, with approximately 93% seen only once. The ten largest clones represent approximately 0.4% of the sample.

The data were obtained in a study of shared clonotypes between healthy human individuals (dated by TCRdb to 2020 to 2022). In terms of the full investigation: Three men and a couple of women, aged 18 to 49 years, made up the cohort. Leukapheresis yielded between about 0.94 and 9 billion PBMCs per donor. Different laboratories and diverse techniques were used to prepare libraries and sequence TCR repertoires, to increase sequencing depth and limit assay-specific biases. Blood TCR repertoires of a handful of healthy adults were deeply sequenced to estimate repertoire size and the extent of clonotype sharing between individuals. For each donor, CD4 naive and CD4 memory were each given three plates, CD8 naive was given two plates, and CD8 memory was given one plate.

Healthy HIV-negative adults with no recently reported acute infections or vaccinations were included as donors. All donors were Caucasian adults living in Nashville, Tennessee, USA. CD4+ T cells were enriched through magnetic negative selection, after which naive cells were positively selected on CD45RA and the remaining negative fraction served as the memory subset. Blood was collected by leukapheresis, and PBMCs were isolated by Ficoll-Histopaque density gradient centrifugation and then cryopreserved in liquid nitrogen vapor phase. Purity and quantity of every magnetically sorted T cell population were checked by analytical flow cytometry. From each sorted fraction, genomic DNA was isolated and quantified by UV absorbance on a Nanodrop 2000c. Paper-wide results and their limitations: Compared with non-shared clonotypes, clonotypes shared by all four sorted-subset donors had higher generation probabilities. The small number of donors limited the genetic and exposure-history diversity represented. Based on pairwise subsampling, the degree of clonotype sharing among donors was expected to be affected by sequencing depth. Larger estimated clonotype richness was generally found for naive subsets than for memory subsets. About 5% of naive CD4, more than 3% of naive CD8, about 2.1% of memory CD4, and about 0.4% of memory CD8 clonotypes were shared across four donors. Sampling was restricted to blood, and TCR repertoires in tissue are likely to differ from TCR repertoires in blood. Rarefaction of sorted-subset datasets indicated incomplete sequencing despite the large sequencing depth.

Sample: naive CD4+ T cells from PBMCs. The cell subset or site label for this specimen denotes: CD45RA+ positively selected. The receptor comes from a man in his late teens or twenties in good health. Some clones in this sample may be carry-over from other donors' samples. The chain employs TRBV2 and TRBJ2-1, and 8 bases in between align with TRBD2. The CDR3 protein: CASRKLSGNYYNEQFF. The base sequence is TGTGCCAGCAGGAAACTTAGCGGGAATTACTACAATGAGCAGTTCTTC.